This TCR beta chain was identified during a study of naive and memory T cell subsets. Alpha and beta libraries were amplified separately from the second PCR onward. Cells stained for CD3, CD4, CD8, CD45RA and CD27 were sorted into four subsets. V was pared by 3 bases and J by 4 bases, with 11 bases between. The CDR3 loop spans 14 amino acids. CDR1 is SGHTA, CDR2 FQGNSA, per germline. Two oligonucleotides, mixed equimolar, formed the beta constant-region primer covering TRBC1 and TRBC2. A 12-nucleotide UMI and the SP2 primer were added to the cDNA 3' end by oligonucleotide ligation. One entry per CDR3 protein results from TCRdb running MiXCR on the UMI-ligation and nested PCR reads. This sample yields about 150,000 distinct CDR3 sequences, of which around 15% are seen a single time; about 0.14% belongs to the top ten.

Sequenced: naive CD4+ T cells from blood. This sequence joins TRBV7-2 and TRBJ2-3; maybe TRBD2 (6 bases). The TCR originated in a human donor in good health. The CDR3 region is CASSFREIADTQYF. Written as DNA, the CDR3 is TGTGCCAGCAGCTTCCGGGAGATCGCAGATACGCAGTATTTT.